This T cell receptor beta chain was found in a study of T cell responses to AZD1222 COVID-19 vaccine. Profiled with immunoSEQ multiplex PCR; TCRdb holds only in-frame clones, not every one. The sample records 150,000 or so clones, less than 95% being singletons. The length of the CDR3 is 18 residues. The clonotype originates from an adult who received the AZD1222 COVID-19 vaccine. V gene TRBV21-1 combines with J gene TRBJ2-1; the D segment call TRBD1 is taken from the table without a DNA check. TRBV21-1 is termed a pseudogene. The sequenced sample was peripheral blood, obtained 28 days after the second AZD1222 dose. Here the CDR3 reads CASSKALCQGAKIDEQFF. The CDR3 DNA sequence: TGTGCCAGCAGCAAAGCGCTATGCCAGGGGGCTAAGATCGATGAGCAGTTCTTC.